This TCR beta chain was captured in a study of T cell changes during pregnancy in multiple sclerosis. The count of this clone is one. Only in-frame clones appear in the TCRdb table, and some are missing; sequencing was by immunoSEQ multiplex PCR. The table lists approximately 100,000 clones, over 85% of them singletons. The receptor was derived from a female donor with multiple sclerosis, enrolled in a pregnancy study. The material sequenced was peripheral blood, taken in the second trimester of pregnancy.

The CDR3: CAWSVLGGAPHEQYF. The CDR3 DNA sequence: TGTGCCTGGAGTGTACTTGGCGGGGCGCCCCACGAGCAGTACTTC. This chain links TRBV30 with TRBJ2-7; D may be TRBD2 (6 bases). The CDR3 is 15 amino acids. V was trimmed by 0 bases and J by 5 bases, leaving 17 bases between them. Germline CDR1 GTSNPN, CDR2 SVGIG (reference sequence).